The 32 T cell receptor beta chains reported below all come from one sample, sequenced in a study of human T cells and chemical hapten exposure. From the RACE reads, TCRdb called clonotypes with MiXCR, one entry per CDR3 protein. Of approximately 400,000 distinct CDR3 sequences in the sample, roughly 4.8% were seen once. Time point described: patch test 1, 2 weeks after DPC sensitization. Treatment reported: therapeutic diphenylcyclopropenone sensitization with weekly scalp DPC. The specimen was whole blood, collected in connection with sensitization to the hapten diphenylcyclopropenone (DPC). These receptors all come from a woman between 45 and 65 years old with alopecia areata. Some clones in this sample may be carry-over from other donors' samples.

The chain uses TRBV13 and TRBJ2-5; D possibly corresponds to TRBD1 (5 bases). With 5 bases removed from V and 4 bases from J, the gap between germline ends came to 11 bases. CDR3 length: 13 amino acids. The germline V gene has CDR1 PRHDT and CDR2 FYEKMQ (reference sequence). In DNA form, the CDR3 reads TGTGCCAGCAGCGCGGAGACAGTAGAGACCCAGTACTTC. Amino acids: CASSAETVETQYF. Full variable domain (rest looked up from reference TRBV13 and TRBJ2-5): AAGVIQSPRHLIKEKRETATLKCYPIPRHDTVYWYQQGPGQDPQFLISFYEKMQSDKGSIPDRFSAQQFSDYHSELNMSSLELGDSALYFCASSAETVETQYFGPGTRLLVL.

Many counts were recorded for this clonotype. This rearrangement joins TRBV19 to TRBJ2-1, with TRBD2 matching over 15 bases. Germline lookup yields CDR1 LNHDA and CDR2 SQIVND (reference sequence). V dropped 3 bases and J dropped 8; count of bases not matched to a gene: 8. This CDR3 is 17 amino acids long. The DNA of the CDR3 is TGTGCCAGTAGTATCGGACTAGCGGGGGGGCCTTGGGATGAGCAGTTCTTC. Amino acids: CASSIGLAGGPWDEQFF.

This clonotype was picked up many times. The chain has TRBV18 and TRBJ2-7; 10 positions agree with TRBD1. Germline V gene sequence: CDR1 KGHSH, CDR2 LQKENI. The CDR3 has 14 amino acids. With V trimmed by 6 bases and J by 4 bases, 6 bases remained unmatched. The CDR3 sequence: CASSRDRGLYEQYF. The CDR3 DNA reads TGTGCCAGCTCTCGCGACAGGGGGCTATACGAGCAGTACTTC. Filled out from reference TRBV18 and TRBJ2-7, the complete variable domain reads NAGVMQNPRHLVRRRGQEARLRCSPMKGHSHVYWYRQLPEEGLKFMVYLQKENIIDESGMPKERFSAEFPKEGPSILRIQQVVRGDSAAYFCASSRDRGLYEQYFGPGTRLTVT.

This clonotype was counted many times. V usage is TRBV12-3 or TRBV12-4 and J usage is TRBJ1-1; D ambiguous. Deletions cut 2 bases from V and 1 base from J, with 8 bases between. The CDR3 is 14 residues long. This CDR3 is CASSLSLQNTEAFF. In DNA, the CDR3 is TGTGCCAGCAGTTTAAGTTTACAGAACACTGAAGCTTTCTTT.

This clonotype was counted ten times or more. The rearrangement links TRBV3-1 to TRBJ1-2; D is unresolved. The CDR3 is 14 residues long. With 1 base removed from V and 2 bases from J, the gap between germline ends came to 8 bases. Germline-derived CDR1 and CDR2 are LGHDT and YNNKEL (reference sequence). CDR3 coding DNA: TGTGCCAGCAGCCAAGGTTTGGCGAACTATGGCTACACCTTC. Translated: CASSQGLANYGYTF.

The chain uses TRBV9 and TRBJ2-1; TRBD2 aligns across 11 bases. The CDR3 covers 14 residues. CDR1 is SGDLS, CDR2 YYNGEE, per germline. V was pared by 4 bases and J by 6 bases, with 3 bases of the junction left unmatched. The CDR3 reads CASSQTSGINEQFF. The CDR3 DNA follows: TGTGCCAGCAGCCAGACTAGCGGGATCAATGAGCAGTTCTTC. The variable domain in full, completed from reference TRBV9 and TRBJ2-1, reads DSGVTQTPKHLITATGQRVTLRCSPRSGDLSVYWYQQSLDQGLQFLIQYYNGEERAKGNILERFSAQQFPDLHSELNLSSLELGDSALYFCASSQTSGINEQFFGPGTRLTVL.

This clonotype was picked up many times. The chain has TRBV10-2 and TRBJ2-1, with 16 nucleotides matching TRBD2. V was clipped by 3 bases and J by 8 bases; unmatched bases: 4. The CDR3 is 16 residues long. Germline V CDR1 and CDR2: WSHSY, SAAADI. The DNA for the CDR3 is TGCGCCAGCAGTGACACCGGGACTAGCGGGAGGGATGAGCAGTTCTTC. Protein: CASSDTGTSGRDEQFF.

As to this clonotype: The final CDR3 position lacks the conserved phenylalanine or tryptophan, pointing to a likely read error. The DNA is left out, because the CDR3 cannot be placed on it with certainty; the CDR3 is given as TCRdb lists it. This chain uses TRBV5-6 with TRBJ2-1; the D call of TRBD1 is as the table states it, not checked on the DNA. Germline assignment: CDR1 SGHDT and CDR2 YYEEEE. The CDR3 extends over 14 residues, inclusive of both ends. The CDR3 loop is CASSWTAAYNEQIL.

This clonotype was detected many times. V and J are TRBV28 and TRBJ2-3; a weak D match, TRBD1 (6 bases). Trimming cost V 8 bases and J 0 bases, with 9 bases left between them. Germline CDR1 MDHEN, CDR2 SYDVKM. The CDR3 consists of 13 residues. CDR3 nucleotide sequence: TGTGCCAGCGCCGACAGGAGCACAGATACGCAGTATTTT. Protein: CASADRSTDTQYF.

This clonotype was seen just once. V usage is TRBV12-5 and J usage is TRBJ1-1; D perhaps matches TRBD1 (6 bases). CDR1 is LGHNT and CDR2 is FRNRAP in the germline V gene. The V end lost 2 bases, the J end lost 5 bases, and 15 bases lay between the germline ends. The length of the CDR3 is 15 residues. The CDR3 coding sequence is TGTGCTAGTGGTTTGCTCGGGGGGCCGGGGACTGAAGCTTTCTTT. Translation: CASGLLGGPGTEAFF.

This clonotype was counted at least ten times. The CDR3 bases are TGTGCCAGCAGCTTAGCCCTCCTAGCCCCCGAGGGTAATGAGCAGTTCTTC. Amino acids: CASSLALLAPEGNEQFF. J is TRBJ2-1 and V is TRBV7-2; D perhaps matches TRBD2 (5 bases). The CDR3 covers 17 residues. The V end lost 0 bases, the J end lost 7 bases, and 19 bases lay between the germline ends. Germline V lookup: CDR1 SGHTA, CDR2 FQGNSA. Drawing the rest from reference TRBV7-2 and TRBJ2-1, the complete variable domain is GAGVSQSPSNKVTEKGKDVELRCDPISGHTALYWYRQSLGQGLEFLIYFQGNSAPDKSGLPSDRFSAERTGGSVSTLTIQRTQQEDSAVYLCASSLALLAPEGNEQFFGPGTRLTVL.

The chain employs TRBV11-2 and TRBJ1-1; possible D gene TRBD1, 6 bases. CDR3 length: 12 amino acids. Trimming removed 8 bases from V and 4 bases from J, with 11 bases in between. CDR1 is SGHAT and CDR2 is FQNNGV in the germline V gene. The CDR3 nucleotides read TGTGCCAGCGACGCCAGGGGCACTGAAGCTTTCTTT. Translating it yields CASDARGTEAFF.

V usage is TRBV18 and J usage is TRBJ1-2, with no clear D. The V end was cut by 3 bases, the J end by 2 bases, with 10 bases between. This CDR3 has 14 amino acids. CDR1 KGHSH and CDR2 LQKENI come from the germline V gene. Here the CDR3 reads CASSPDGLNYGYTF. The CDR3 region has the DNA TGTGCCAGCTCACCGGACGGTCTAAACTATGGCTACACCTTC. Together with reference TRBV18 and TRBJ1-2, the CDR3 gives the full variable domain: NAGVMQNPRHLVRRRGQEARLRCSPMKGHSHVYWYRQLPEEGLKFMVYLQKENIIDESGMPKERFSAEFPKEGPSILRIQQVVRGDSAAYFCASSPDGLNYGYTFGSGTRLTVV.

Many counts were recorded for this clonotype. The chain joins TRBV5-1 to TRBJ1-6; D is perhaps TRBD1 (5 bases). The germline V gene has CDR1 SGHRS and CDR2 YFSETQ. Trimming removed 7 bases from V and 7 bases from J, with 24 bases in between. The CDR3 loop spans 17 amino acids. CDR3 coding DNA: TGCGCCAGCGCTGGGGGGTTAGGACACCCAGGGAATTCACCCCTCCACTTT. Translated: CASAGGLGHPGNSPLHF.

The chain couples TRBV7-9 to TRBJ1-1; 8 nucleotides line up with TRBD1. CDR1 is SEHNR, CDR2 FQNEAQ, per germline (reference sequence). With 5 bases clipped from V and 3 bases from J, the junction kept 14 bases outside the gene matches. CDR3 length: 17 residues. The chain's CDR3 is CASSPPILGTGDTEAFF. Here the CDR3 DNA reads TGTGCCAGCAGCCCACCCATCCTCGGGACAGGTGACACTGAAGCTTTCTTT.

In its sample, this clonotype was seen a few times. This chain links TRBV29-1 with TRBJ2-3; 9 bases fit TRBD2. After removal of 8 bases from V and 11 bases from J, the junction contained 5 bases not matched to a gene. Germline CDR1 SQVTM, CDR2 ANQGSEA. The CDR3 has 10 amino acids. The CDR3 DNA sequence: TGCAGCACCAGACTAGCGGAGCAGTATTTT. As protein: CSTRLAEQYF.

The rearrangement links TRBV25-1 to TRBJ2-4, with 9 bases aligning to TRBD1. This CDR3 is 13 amino acids long. V lost 3 bases, J lost 9 bases, and 3 bases stayed unmatched. Germline CDR1 MGHDK, CDR2 SYGVNS. The CDR3 is CASSEGQGGIQYF. DNA of the CDR3: TGTGCCAGCAGTGAGGGACAGGGAGGCATTCAGTACTTC.

At least ten counts were recorded for this clonotype. The rearrangement joins TRBV28 to TRBJ1-6; D not certain. The CDR3 spans 13 residues. Trimming removed 6 bases at V and 2 bases at J, with 5 bases between. Looked up from germline, CDR1 is MDHEN and CDR2 is SYDVKM. The CDR3 protein is CASRAAYNSPLHF. The DNA of the CDR3 is TGTGCCAGCAGGGCAGCCTATAATTCACCCCTCCACTTT.

Many counts were recorded for this clonotype. The J gene is TRBJ1-5, the V gene TRBV4-2; TRBD1 might be the D (5 bases). V was trimmed by 0 bases and J by 5 bases, leaving 8 bases between them. The CDR3 runs 14 residues. The V gene's germline CDR1 is LGHNA and CDR2 YNFKEQ. CDR3 amino acids: CASSQEEGDQPQHF. CDR3 coding DNA: TGTGCCAGCAGCCAAGAGGAAGGGGATCAGCCCCAGCATTTT.

This clonotype was found many times. The chain recombines TRBV7-9 with TRBJ2-1; 9 bases fit TRBD2. Trimming took 5 bases from V and 4 from J; bases not matched to a gene: 9. Germline lookup yields CDR1 SEHNR and CDR2 FQNEAQ (reference sequence). The CDR3 runs to 16 residues. CDR3 sequence: CASSKIAGASYNEQFF. The DNA for the CDR3 is TGTGCCAGCAGCAAGATAGCGGGGGCCTCGTACAATGAGCAGTTCTTC. Full variable domain (remainder filled in from reference TRBV7-9 and TRBJ2-1): DTGVSQNPRHKITKRGQNVTFRCDPISEHNRLYWYRQTLGQGPEFLTYFQNEAQLEKSRLLSDRFSAERPKGSFSTLEIQRTEQGDSAMYLCASSKIAGASYNEQFFGPGTRLTVL.

This clonotype was counted many times. This sequence joins TRBV7-9 and TRBJ1-4; D is unclear. CDR1 SEHNR and CDR2 FQNEAQ come from the germline V gene (reference sequence). V shed 5 bases and J shed 8 bases, with 9 bases lying between them. This CDR3 has 12 amino acids. CDR3 DNA: TGTGCCAGCAGCCCGATGGACGAAAAACTGTTTTTT. Amino acids: CASSPMDEKLFF.

The chain is built from TRBV6-1 and TRBJ2-7; no reliable D call. There are 12 residues in the CDR3. The V end lost 8 bases, the J end lost 0 bases, and 8 bases lay between the germline ends. CDR1 MNHNS and CDR2 SASEGT come from the germline V gene. The CDR3 DNA follows: TGTGCCAGCCGGACGGTCTCCTACGAGCAGTACTTC. As protein: CASRTVSYEQYF.

The genes are TRBV5-1 and TRBJ1-4; D uncertain. Trimming removed 4 bases from V and 11 bases from J, with 18 bases in between. The CDR3 runs to 14 residues. The germline V gene encodes CDR1 SGHRS and CDR2 YFSETQ. The CDR3: CASSTRLGMGKLFF. CDR3 DNA sequence: TGCGCCAGCAGCACCAGACTAGGGATGGGCAAACTGTTTTTT.

The table lists this clonotype with many counts. V is TRBV6-5 and J is TRBJ1-1; possible D gene TRBD1, 6 bases. CDR1 is MNHEY, CDR2 SVGAGI, per germline. This CDR3 contains 12 residues. The V end lost 1 base, the J end lost 7 bases, and 7 bases lay between the germline ends. This CDR3 is CASSYWGREAFF. DNA for the CDR3: TGTGCCAGCAGTTACTGGGGGCGTGAAGCTTTCTTT.

This clonotype was counted only a few times. DNA of the CDR3: TGTGCCAGCAGCCAAGTCATGGGTGAGCAGTTCTTC. Its protein is CASSQVMGEQFF. The chain employs TRBV4-2 and TRBJ2-1; no definite D call. From germline, CDR1 is LGHNA and CDR2 YNFKEQ. Trimming pared 1 base from V and 9 bases from J, leaving 7 bases between. CDR3 size: 12 residues.

Only a few counts were recorded for this clonotype. The chain employs TRBV10-3 and TRBJ2-5, with D unresolved. Trimming cost V 6 bases and J 3 bases, with 11 bases left between them. Germline lookup yields CDR1 ENHRY and CDR2 SYGVKD. This CDR3 has 13 residues. The CDR3 DNA reads TGTGCCATCAGCGACCAGTGGGAAGAGACCCAGTACTTC. Residues: CAISDQWEETQYF.

This clonotype was seen repeatedly, ten times or more. V and J are TRBV20-1 and TRBJ2-1; 11 bases line up with TRBD2. The CDR3 totals 15 residues. Trimming cost V 1 base and J 5 bases; bases outside gene matches: 4. Per the germline V gene, CDR1 is DFQATT and CDR2 is SNEGSKA (reference sequence). CDR3 DNA: TGCAGTGCTAGAGTTGCGACTAGCGGGGACAATGAGCAGTTCTTC. Encoded protein: CSARVATSGDNEQFF.

This chain joins TRBV29-1 and TRBJ1-1; D remains unclear. This CDR3 contains 12 residues. Germline CDR1 reads SQVTM; CDR2 reads ANQGSEA. V was cut by 3 bases and J by 0 bases, with 5 bases left in between. The CDR3 reads CSVDPVNTEAFF. DNA for the CDR3: TGCAGCGTTGACCCAGTGAACACTGAAGCTTTCTTT.

This clonotype was found many times. V usage is TRBV6-2 or TRBV6-3 and J usage is TRBJ2-7; D may be TRBD1 or TRBD2 (5 bases each). Between the trimmed V and J ends, which lost 6 bases and 6 bases, there was a span of 12 bases. The CDR3 is 12 residues long. The V gene's germline CDR1 is MNHEY and CDR2 SVGEGT. This CDR3 reads CASSTGTPEQYF. The CDR3 bases are TGTGCCAGCAGCACCGGGACGCCCGAGCAGTACTTC.

This clonotype was seen repeatedly, ten times or more. The chain uses TRBV30 and TRBJ2-7, with D unresolved. The CDR3 covers 12 residues. Germline V gene data show CDR1 as GTSNPN and CDR2 as SVGIG (reference sequence). V lost 2 bases to trimming and J lost 4 bases, with 9 bases between them. The CDR3 reads CAWSRQPYEQYF. CDR3 sequence (DNA): TGTGCCTGGAGTAGACAACCGTACGAGCAGTACTTC. The entire variable domain, with the rest obtained from reference TRBV30 and TRBJ2-7, is as follows: SQTIHQWPATLVQPVGSPLSLECTVEGTSNPNLYWYRQAAGRGLQLLFYSVGIGQISSEVPQNLSASRPQDRQFILSSKKLLLSDSGFYLCAWSRQPYEQYFGPGTRLTVT.

The sample holds many counts of this clonotype. V gene TRBV21-1 combines with J gene TRBJ2-4; the DNA was not compared with TRBD1, the D call given in the table. TRBV21-1 is listed as a pseudogene. There are 17 residues in the CDR3. The CDR3, as DNA: TGTGCCAGCAGCCGACGACAGGGTATTAAGGCCAAAAACATTCAGTACTTC. Protein sequence: CASSRRQGIKAKNIQYF.

This clonotype was detected many times. V gene TRBV29-1 combines with J gene TRBJ2-1, with 8 bases matching TRBD1. The V gene's germline CDR1 is SQVTM and CDR2 ANQGSEA. Germline trimming cut 6 bases from V and 9 bases from J; bases unmatched to any gene: 10. The CDR3 contains 13 residues. CDR3 nucleotides: TGCAGCGTGGGACAGGCCCCCGGGGTTGAGCAGTTCTTC. Residues: CSVGQAPGVEQFF.